This TCR beta chain was identified during a study of cytomegalovirus exposure and HLA in healthy donors. This clone showed up just once. Both 60 Vbeta primers and 13 Jbeta primers went into the PCR. The protocol was immunoSEQ multiplex PCR, while the TCRdb copy is restricted to in-frame clones and leaves out a portion. The repertoire holds more than 95,000 clones, with 50% to 70% as singletons. The germline V gene encodes CDR1 GTSNPN and CDR2 SVGIG (reference sequence). The CDR3 has 14 residues. Trimming left V 5 bases short and J 4 bases short, with 16 bases between. The clonotype originates from a woman in her thirties or forties in good health and CMV-seropositive. Specimen: PBMCs. The chain recombines TRBV30 with TRBJ2-3; D is perhaps TRBD1 (5 bases). The CDR3 sequence is CAWLTQGWADTQYF. In DNA, the CDR3 is TGTGCCTGGTTAACCCAGGGATGGGCAGATACGCAGTATTTT.